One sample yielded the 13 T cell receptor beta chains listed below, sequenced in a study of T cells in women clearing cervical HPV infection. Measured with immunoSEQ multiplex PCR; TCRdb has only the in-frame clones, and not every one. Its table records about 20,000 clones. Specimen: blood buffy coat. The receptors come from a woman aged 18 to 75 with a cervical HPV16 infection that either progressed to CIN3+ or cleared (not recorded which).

CDR3 loop: CASSFNRISGANVLTF. The part of the CDR3 DNA that was read is TGTGCCAGCAGTTTTAACAGGATCTCTGGGGCCAACGTC. V and J are TRBV6-2 or TRBV6-3 and TRBJ2-6, with D tentatively TRBD1 (5 bases). From the germline J gene comes the end of the CDR3, since the read stops 3 residues before it. Per germline, CDR1 MNHEY and CDR2 SVGEGT. V was trimmed by 4 bases and J by 0 bases, leaving 10 bases between them. This CDR3 is 16 amino acids long.

The DNA read from the CDR3 is TGTGCCAGCAGTGAAATCTCTAGCGGGGCAGGAAACATT. Protein product: CASSEISSGAGNI. Given in full, the CDR3 is CASSEISSGAGNIQYF. This rearrangement joins TRBV6-1 to TRBJ2-4; 9 bases match TRBD2. The read terminates 3 residues before the CDR3 end, so the remaining end is supplied by the germline J gene. The germline gives CDR1 MNHNS, CDR2 SASEGT. The CDR3 loop spans 16 amino acids. The V and J ends lost 2 bases and 6 bases, in that order; junction bases with no gene match: 8.

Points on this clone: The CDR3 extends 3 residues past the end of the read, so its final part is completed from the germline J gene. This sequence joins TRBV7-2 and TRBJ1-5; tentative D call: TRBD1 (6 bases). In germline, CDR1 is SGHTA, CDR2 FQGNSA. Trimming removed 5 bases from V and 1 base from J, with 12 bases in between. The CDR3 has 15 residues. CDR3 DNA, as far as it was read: TGTGCCAGCAGCGTACAGGGCGGGAGCAATCAGCCC. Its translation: CASSVQGGSNQP. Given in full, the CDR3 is CASSVQGGSNQPQHF.

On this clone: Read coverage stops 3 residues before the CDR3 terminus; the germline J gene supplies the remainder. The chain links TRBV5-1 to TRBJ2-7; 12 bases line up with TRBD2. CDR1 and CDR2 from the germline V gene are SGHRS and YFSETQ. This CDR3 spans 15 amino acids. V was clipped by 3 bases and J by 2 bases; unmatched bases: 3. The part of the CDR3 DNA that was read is TGCGCCAGCAGCTGGACTAGCGGGGAAGCCTACGAG. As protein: CASSWTSGEAYE. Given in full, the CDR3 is CASSWTSGEAYEQYF.

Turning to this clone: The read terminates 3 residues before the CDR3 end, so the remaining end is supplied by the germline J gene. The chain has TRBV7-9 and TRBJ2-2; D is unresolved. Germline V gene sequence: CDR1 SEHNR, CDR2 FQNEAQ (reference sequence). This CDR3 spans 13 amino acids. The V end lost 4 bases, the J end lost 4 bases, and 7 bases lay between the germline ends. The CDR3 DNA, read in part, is TGTGCCAGCAGCTCCAGTTCCACCGGGGAG. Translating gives CASSSSSTGE. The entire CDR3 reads CASSSSSTGELFF.

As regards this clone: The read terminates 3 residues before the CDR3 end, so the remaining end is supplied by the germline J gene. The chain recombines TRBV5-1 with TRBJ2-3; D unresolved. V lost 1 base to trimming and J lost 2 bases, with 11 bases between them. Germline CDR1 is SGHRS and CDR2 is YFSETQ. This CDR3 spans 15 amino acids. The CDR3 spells CASSLSPTLTDTQYF. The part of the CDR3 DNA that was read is TGCGCCAGCAGCTTGTCTCCGACACTCACAGATACG.

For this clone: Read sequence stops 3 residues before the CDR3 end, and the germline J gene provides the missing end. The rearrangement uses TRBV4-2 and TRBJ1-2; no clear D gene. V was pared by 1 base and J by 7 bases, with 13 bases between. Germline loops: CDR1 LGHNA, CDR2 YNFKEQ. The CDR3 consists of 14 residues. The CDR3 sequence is CASSQVRSGVGYTF. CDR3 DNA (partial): TGTGCCAGCAGCCAAGTGCGGTCCGGGGTTGGC.

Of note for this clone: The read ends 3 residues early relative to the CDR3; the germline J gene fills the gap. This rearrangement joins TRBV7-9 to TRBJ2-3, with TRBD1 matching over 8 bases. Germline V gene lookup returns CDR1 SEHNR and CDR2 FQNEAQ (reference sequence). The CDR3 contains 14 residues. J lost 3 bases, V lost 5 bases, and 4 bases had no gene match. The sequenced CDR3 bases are TGTGCCAGCAGCGTAGGACAGGGTACAGATACG. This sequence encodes CASSVGQGTDT. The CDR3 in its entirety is CASSVGQGTDTQYF.

The sequenced CDR3 bases are TGTGCCAGCAGTTCCAGGGGGTTAAGGGAAAAA. This sequence encodes CASSSRGLREK. The whole CDR3 protein reads CASSSRGLREKLFF. The genes are TRBV28 and TRBJ1-4; 7 bases are a match to TRBD1. The CDR3 end is not reached by the read, which stops 3 residues before it; the germline J gene fills it in. The germline V gene has CDR1 MDHEN and CDR2 SYDVKM. The CDR3 covers 14 residues. V trimming: 4 bases; J trimming: 8 bases; junction bases outside the gene matches: 7.

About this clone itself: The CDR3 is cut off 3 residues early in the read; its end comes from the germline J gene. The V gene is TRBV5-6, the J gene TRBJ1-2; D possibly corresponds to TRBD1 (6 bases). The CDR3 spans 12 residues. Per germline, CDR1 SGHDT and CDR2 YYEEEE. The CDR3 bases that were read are TGTGCCAGCAGCCCTGGGACATTCGGC. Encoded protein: CASSPGTFG. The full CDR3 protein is CASSPGTFGYTF. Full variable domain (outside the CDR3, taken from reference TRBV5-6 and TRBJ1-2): DAGVTQSPTHLIKTRGQQVTLRCSPKSGHDTVSWYQQALGQGPQFIFQYYEEEERQRGNFPDRFSGHQFPNYSSELNVNALLLGDSALYLCASSPGTFGYTFGSGTRLTVV.

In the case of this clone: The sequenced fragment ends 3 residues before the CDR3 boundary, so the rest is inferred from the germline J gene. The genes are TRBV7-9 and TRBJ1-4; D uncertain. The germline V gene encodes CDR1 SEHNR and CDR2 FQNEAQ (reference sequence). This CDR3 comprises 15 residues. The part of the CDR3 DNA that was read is TGTGCCAGCAGCTCCACGGGGAGGAAGAATTCACCA. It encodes CASSSTGRKNSP. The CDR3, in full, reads CASSSTGRKNSPLFF.

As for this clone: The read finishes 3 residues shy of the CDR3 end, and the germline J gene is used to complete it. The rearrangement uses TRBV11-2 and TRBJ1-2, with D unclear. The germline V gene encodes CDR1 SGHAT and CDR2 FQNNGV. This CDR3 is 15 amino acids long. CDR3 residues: CASSPTPTSTDTYTF. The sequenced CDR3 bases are TGTGCCAGCAGCCCCACCCCGACTAGCACAGATACC.

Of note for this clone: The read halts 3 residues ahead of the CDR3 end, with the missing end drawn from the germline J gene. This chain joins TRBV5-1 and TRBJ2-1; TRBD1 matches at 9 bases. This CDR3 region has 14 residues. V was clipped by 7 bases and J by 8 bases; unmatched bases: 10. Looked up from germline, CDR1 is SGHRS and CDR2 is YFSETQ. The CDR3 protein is CASGDRDQWDEQFF. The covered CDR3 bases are TGCGCCAGCGGGGACAGGGATCAGTGGGATGAG.